This T cell receptor beta chain was documented in a study of T cell responses to AZD1222 COVID-19 vaccine (dated by TCRdb to the early 2020s). As for the study more broadly: AZD1222 recipients given second doses at about 4 weeks or at about 12 weeks were pooled, since spike-specific TCR depth and breadth were not found to differ between the two schedules. TCR sequencing was performed for about 250 trial participants, of whom 200 to 220 were given two doses of AZD1222 and some 26 were given two doses of MenACWY control vaccine. Trial participants were enrolled by age into 18-55, 56-69 and 70-plus year subgroups, with about 150, 28 and 57 TCR-sequenced participants respectively.

The time point label of this sample denotes: baseline before first vaccination. Vaccinee samples were obtained from the UK trials COV001 and COV002, which included a single-blind randomized controlled phase 2/3 trial of AZD1222 (ChAdOx1 nCoV-19) in healthy adults. For TCRbeta chain sequencing, PBMC samples were collected from trial participants at day 0 and at day 28 after the second dose. A distance of 16 bases separates the germline ends of V and J, which lose 9 bases and 2 bases respectively. From the germline V gene (reference sequence), CDR1 is LNHDA and CDR2 is SQIVND. The CDR3 contains 14 residues, cysteine and phenylalanine counted. The entry retains the CDR3 DNA only, 42 bases that are in frame from base 1. The CDR3 regions of human TCRbeta chains were subjected to immunosequencing. The published analysis was carried out like this. Repertoire TCRs were matched against a reference library of SARS-CoV-2-specific TCRs generated with the MIRA antigen-specificity platform. Breadth meant the fraction of unique TCRs that were SARS-CoV-2-associated, whereas depth meant the fraction of total T cells that were SARS-CoV-2-associated. Using the MIRA data, each spike-specific TCR was mapped to the spike region that the TCR reacts to and placed in a CD4 or CD8 class. Log10-transformed breadth and depth values were compared by one-way ANOVA with Sidak's multiple comparisons tests. Entries here come from immuneACCESS through TCRdb and include only in-frame sequences with V and J called. Some clones fail to appear in such tables; in the studies checked, an unresolved V gene covers under half of the shortfall, and the cause of the remainder is unknown. V and J calls and clone size are copied from that table; D and trimming were computed from the DNA. In this sample the table shows roughly 200,000 clones, almost 90% of which occur a single time. Roughly 8% of the sample comes from the top ten.

A remark on this clone: Its binding antigen is unknown. There are no base qualities to consult, and no much larger clone falls within one base.

What the authors observed across the whole study: Conclusions about previously exposed vaccinees are limited because only six or seven AZD1222 recipients were SARS-CoV-2 seropositive at baseline. Nearly half of unique spike-specific TCRs reportedly recognized epitopes outside regions mutated in the B.1.351 and B.1.1.7 variants. Participants were mostly white British and included more females than males, and it was suggested by the authors that clonal diversity may have been underestimated. After two AZD1222 doses, spike-specific TCR breadth and depth were significantly higher than at day 0 and than in MenACWY recipients. Because no day 14 peak-response samples were available, repertoires were characterized only after the peak T cell response. In the small 56-69-year group, the increase in depth fell short of significance, most likely because of low power. Vaccine-associated CD4 TCRs spanned the whole spike protein, with dominant responses in regions 160-218 and 743-854.

The receptor's source is an adult in good health. The V and J segments used are TRBV19 and TRBJ1-2, with TRBD1 perhaps the D gene, on 5 matching bases. Here the sequenced sample was peripheral blood, taken on day 0 of AZD1222 vaccination. In nucleotides, the sequence is TGTGCCAGCCGAGAGGCAGGGAAAAACTATGGCTACACCTTC. It specifies CASREAGKNYGYTF.